Listed below are T cell receptor beta chains from one sample, sequenced in a study of response to subunit inactivated influenza vaccine. TCRdb independently ran MiXCR on the RT-PCR reads; one entry per CDR3 protein. The sample contains 650,000 to 850,000 distinct CDR3 sequences, approximately 13% of which appear only once. Sequencing used PBMCs from blood, obtained 14 to 15 days before vaccination. These receptors were obtained from a man between 45 and 60 years old who received an inactivated influenza vaccine. Each CDR3 is given with its conserved first and last residue. The order of the fields is J gene, V gene, D gene, clone size, CDR3 DNA, CDR3 protein. A D gene is named only where the DNA matches it firmly. Some rows have no size entry. The others give once, few or many, or a class for an expanded clone.

TRBJ2-7 TRBV27 NA few TGTGCCAGCAGTTTATCGTCTGGGATAACCGAGCAGTACTTC CASSLSSGITEQYF
TRBJ2-7 TRBV10-3 TRBD2 NA TGTGCCATCAGTGAGTCGAGCGGGGGTCCTGACGAGCAGTACTTC CAISESSGGPDEQYF
TRBJ1-5 TRBV6-1 NA once TGTGCCAGCATAGACACTAACCTATATAGCAATCAGCCCCAGCATTTT CASIDTNLYSNQPQHF
TRBJ2-3 TRBV13 TRBD2 many TGTGCCAGCAGCCATAGGACTAGGAGCACAGATACGCAGTATTTT CASSHRTRSTDTQYF
TRBJ2-3 TRBV20-1 NA NA TGCAGTGCTAGTTCGCGGACCCTCACAGATACGCAGTATTTT CSASSRTLTDTQYF
TRBJ2-6 TRBV6-1 NA NA TGTGCCAGCAGGGGAACCTCTGGGGCCAACGTCCTGACTTTC CASRGTSGANVLTF
TRBJ2-3 TRBV12-3/TRBV12-4 TRBD2 NA TGTGCCAGCAGTGAGACTAGCCTCCGGACAGATACGCAGTATTTT CASSETSLRTDTQYF
TRBJ2-7 TRBV30 NA NA TGTGCCTGGAGTGTAGGGACAACCATAGACGAGCAGTACTTC CAWSVGTTIDEQYF
TRBJ2-1 TRBV5-5 TRBD2 few TGTGCCAGCAGCTTGGCCTTGGGGGGGACCTACAATGAGCAGTTCTTC CASSLALGGTYNEQFF
TRBJ2-3 TRBV12-3/TRBV12-4 TRBD2 few TGTGCCAGCAGTACCGGACTAGCGGGATTAACAGATACGCAGTATTTT CASSTGLAGLTDTQYF
TRBJ1-2 TRBV7-2 NA NA TGTGCCAGCAGCCGTGACAAGCCCTATGGCTACACCTTC CASSRDKPYGYTF
TRBJ2-3 TRBV6-5 TRBD1 NA TGTGCCAGCAGCTACGGACAGGGAGTATCGCAGTATTTT CASSYGQGVSQYF
TRBJ1-4 TRBV10-3 TRBD1 many TGTGCCAGTGGGGACAGGGAGTATGAAAAACTGTTTTTT CASGDREYEKLFF
TRBJ2-5 TRBV6-2/TRBV6-3 NA many TGTGCCAGCAGCAACCAGATAGCGGAGGCGCAAGAGACCCAGTACTTC CASSNQIAEAQETQYF
TRBJ2-7 TRBV12-3/TRBV12-4 TRBD1 once TGTGCCAGCAGTCCTCGGGACAGGGCTACCTACGAGCAGTACTTC CASSPRDRATYEQYF
TRBJ1-2 TRBV28 NA many TGTGCCAGCAGCACCCCCCACACCTTC CASSTPHTF
TRBJ1-4 TRBV11-2 TRBD1 NA TGTGCCAGCAGCCAATGGACAGGGAAAAATGAAAAACTGTTTTTT CASSQWTGKNEKLFF
TRBJ2-3 TRBV11-2 NA NA TGTGCCAGCAGCTCCCCGGTGGAGGGCGGGGGCACAGATACGCAGTATTTT CASSSPVEGGGTDTQYF
TRBJ2-2 TRBV5-1 TRBD2 NA TGCGCCAGCAGCTCCAGGCTAGCGGGGGGCACCGGGGAGCTGTTTTTT CASSSRLAGGTGELFF
TRBJ2-5 TRBV29-1 NA many TGCAGCGCGCTACGGGGTCAAGAGACCCAGTACTTC CSALRGQETQYF
TRBJ2-7 TRBV28 NA NA TGTGCCAGCAGTTTAGGGGGACAAGTGGGGGAGCAGTACTTC CASSLGGQVGEQYF
TRBJ2-7 TRBV2 NA NA TGTGCCAGCACGGTGGTCCCGGACAACTCCTACGAGCAGTACTTC CASTVVPDNSYEQYF
TRBJ2-7 TRBV7-2 NA many TGTGCCAGCAGCTTACGCAGACCTTACGAGCAGTACTTC CASSLRRPYEQYF
TRBJ2-1 TRBV7-6 TRBD2 NA TGTGCCAGCAGCTTAGCGGGCGGGGGATACTACAATGAGCAGTTCTTC CASSLAGGGYYNEQFF
TRBJ2-5 TRBV20-1 TRBD2 NA TGCAGTGCTAGAGATCCCCTCAGCGGGGGGGTTCAAGAGACCCAGTACTTC CSARDPLSGGVQETQYF
TRBJ2-7 TRBV28 NA few TGTGCCAGCAGTTTGGGGTCCATGTACGAGCAGTACTTC CASSLGSMYEQYF